This TCR beta chain was identified in a study of T cell changes during pregnancy in multiple sclerosis. The protocol was immunoSEQ multiplex PCR, while the TCRdb copy is restricted to in-frame clones and leaves out a portion. This sample has around 100,000 clones, with around 91% found just once. The CDR3 spans 16 residues. V was clipped by 4 bases and J by 10 bases; unmatched bases: 15. The germline V gene encodes CDR1 LNHDA and CDR2 SQIVND (reference sequence). This clonotype was obtained from a female donor with multiple sclerosis, enrolled in a pregnancy study. The chain combines TRBV19 with TRBJ1-5, with 8 bases fitting TRBD1. The material was peripheral blood, obtained after pregnancy. CDR3 sequence reads: CASSKTTGAPPGPQHF. In nucleotides, the CDR3 is TGTGCCAGTAGTAAGACGACAGGGGCTCCTCCCGGCCCCCAGCATTTT.